This T cell receptor (beta chain) was captured by sequencing in a study of CD8+CD57+ T cells in acquired aplastic anemia. This CDR3 is built from 14 residues. The germline V gene has CDR1 DFQATT and CDR2 SNEGSKA (reference sequence). V lost 5 bases and J lost 3, with 14 bases in between. The template for TCR beta VDJ and CDR3 sequence profiling was genomic DNA. TCRdb ran MiXCR on the reads and lists one entry per CDR3 protein. This table holds a few hundred thousand distinct CDR3 sequences, about a third found once. Remarks on this clonotype: Its antigen is undetermined.

Patients chosen for sequencing had shown CD8+CD57+ cell expansion by flow cytometry. Study conclusions and caveats: Common to patients and controls were 25 to 30 CD8+ CDR3 sequences.

This chain connects TRBV20-1 to TRBJ2-1, with a possible D match to TRBD2 (6 bases). This TCR came from a human donor with aplastic anemia. The sample was sorted CD4+, CD8+, or CD8+CD57+ T cells (not recorded which) from PBMCs. CDR3 coding DNA: TGCAGTGCTGGACCTATCGGGGGCTACAATGAGCAGTTCTTC. The encoded protein is CSAGPIGGYNEQFF.